One and the same sample provided the 17 T cell receptor beta chains below, sequenced in a study of T cell responses to AZD1222 COVID-19 vaccine. Clones were sequenced by immunoSEQ multiplex PCR, and TCRdb holds only the in-frame ones, with some missing. The table has under 200,000 clones, about 90% seen once. Sequenced material: peripheral blood, taken on day 0 of AZD1222 vaccination. Receptors originate from an adult in good health.

A few counts support this clone. V gene TRBV10-1 combines with J gene TRBJ1-1, with D unresolved. Germline V gives CDR1 WNHNN, CDR2 SYGVQD (reference sequence). The CDR3 length is 14 residues. The V and J ends lost 3 bases and 0 bases respectively, with 8 bases between them. CDR3 in amino acids: CASSDPVMNTEAFF. The CDR3 DNA is TGCGCCAGCAGTGACCCGGTAATGAACACTGAAGCTTTCTTT.

This clone has only one observation. The gene calls are TRBV9 and TRBJ1-6, with D perhaps matching TRBD1 (5 bases). The germline V gene has CDR1 SGDLS and CDR2 YYNGEE. Trimming pared 0 bases from V and 7 bases from J, leaving 11 bases between. This CDR3 comprises 15 residues. The CDR3 is CASSVDQGLNSPLHF. The CDR3 DNA reads TGTGCCAGCAGCGTAGATCAGGGATTGAATTCACCCCTCCACTTT.

This clone was seen a single time. V is TRBV6-5 and J is TRBJ1-3; no clear D gene. CDR3 length: 15 residues. Germline V gene data show CDR1 as MNHEY and CDR2 as SVGAGI. Trimming removed 2 bases at V and 1 base at J, with 9 bases between. CDR3 sequence: CASSYAAGSGNTIYF. The CDR3, as DNA: TGTGCCAGCAGTTACGCGGCGGGTTCTGGAAACACCATATATTTT.

The V and J genes are TRBV7-9 and TRBJ1-1, with D possibly matching TRBD1 (6 bases). The germline CDR1 and CDR2 sequences are SEHNR and FQNEAQ (reference sequence). The ends were cut back, 4 bases at V and 2 bases at J, with 20 bases in the middle. This CDR3 region has 17 residues. The CDR3 spells CASSSRDTPSLNTEAFF. CDR3 in DNA: TGTGCCAGCAGCTCCAGGGACACCCCCTCTCTAAACACTGAAGCTTTCTTT.

The V and J genes are TRBV13 and TRBJ2-7; TRBD1 matches at 10 bases. J gave up 0 bases and V 5 bases, and 7 bases lay outside the gene matches. CDR1 is PRHDT and CDR2 is FYEKMQ in the germline V gene (reference sequence). The CDR3 extends over 16 amino acids. The CDR3 reads CASSKGQGTLSYEQYF. The CDR3 bases are TGTGCCAGCAGCAAGGGACAGGGGACCCTCTCCTACGAGCAGTACTTC.

This chain links TRBV4-3 with TRBJ1-5, with D hard to call. Between the trimmed V and J ends, which lost 4 bases and 4 bases, there was a span of 14 bases. Germline CDR1 and CDR2: LGHNA and YSLEER. The CDR3 totals 15 residues. The CDR3 DNA is TGCGCCAGCAGCCCGGACTGGTCTGGGAATCAGCCCCAGCATTTT. It yields the protein CASSPDWSGNQPQHF.

CDR3 protein: CASSQGRALGTGELFF. For the CDR3, the DNA is TGTGCCAGCAGCCAAGGCAGGGCTCTCGGGACCGGGGAGCTGTTTTTT. The chain is built from TRBV4-2 and TRBJ2-2, with D possibly TRBD1 on 5 matching bases. Trimming took off 1 base at V and 5 bases at J, with 14 bases between the two ends. CDR1 and CDR2 from the germline V gene are LGHNA and YNFKEQ. The CDR3 spans 16 residues.

This clone was counted once. This chain connects TRBV5-8 to TRBJ1-5; D unresolved. This CDR3 comprises 15 residues. The V end was cut by 6 bases, the J end by 1 base, with 14 bases between. The germline CDR1 and CDR2 sequences are SGHTS and YDEGEE. CDR3: CASTRPGRSNQPQHF. The CDR3 DNA is TGTGCCAGCACTCGCCCGGGTCGGAGCAATCAGCCCCAGCATTTT.

The V and J genes are TRBV5-1 and TRBJ2-7; no reliable D call. Germline CDR1 SGHRS, CDR2 YFSETQ. The V end lost 2 bases, the J end lost 2 bases, and 11 bases lay between the germline ends. This CDR3 is built from 14 residues. CDR3 DNA sequence: TGCGCCAGCAGCTTTCAACCGCTAACCTACGAGCAGTACTTC. Amino acids: CASSFQPLTYEQYF.

This rearrangement joins TRBV19 to TRBJ1-1; TRBD1 aligns across 8 bases. This CDR3 spans 12 amino acids. With V trimmed by 8 bases and J by 7 bases, 6 bases remained unmatched. Germline lookup yields CDR1 LNHDA and CDR2 SQIVND (reference sequence). CDR3: CASGRQGIEAFF. The CDR3 DNA reads as TGTGCCAGTGGAAGACAGGGGATTGAAGCTTTCTTT.

The V gene is TRBV7-2, the J gene TRBJ1-1; D is perhaps TRBD1 (5 bases). Per germline, CDR1 SGHTA and CDR2 FQGNSA. The CDR3 is made up of 12 amino acids. The ends were cut back, 3 bases at V and 10 bases at J, with 12 bases in the middle. CDR3 DNA sequence: TGTGCCAGCAGCTTCTTGACGGGGGGAGCTTTCTTT. This sequence encodes CASSFLTGGAFF.

The V call is TRBV10-1, the J call TRBJ2-5; unclear D gene. Trimming took off 9 bases at V and 1 base at J, with 12 bases between the two ends. Germline V gene sequence: CDR1 WNHNN, CDR2 SYGVQD (reference sequence). The CDR3 sequence is 13 residues long. In nucleotides, the CDR3 is TGCGCCAGACGAGACTGGACCCAAGAGACCCAGTACTTC. Protein: CARRDWTQETQYF.

The chain has TRBV11-1 and TRBJ1-2; D is unclear. This CDR3 region has 14 residues. Germline CDR1 SGHAT, CDR2 FQDESV (reference sequence). The ends were cut back, 5 bases at V and 7 bases at J, with 17 bases in the middle. CDR3 DNA: TGTGCCAGCAGCGCCAACCTAGAGGGTTTTGGCTACACCTTC. This codes for CASSANLEGFGYTF.

There are a few counts of this clone. The chain recombines TRBV6-2 or TRBV6-3 with TRBJ2-7; the match to TRBD1 covers 8 bases. The CDR3 loop spans 15 amino acids. J was trimmed by 5 bases and V by 5 bases; bases with no gene match: 11. Germline V gene data show CDR1 as MNHEY and CDR2 as SVGEGT. The CDR3 is CASSDRQGAKNEQYF. The CDR3 DNA follows: TGTGCCAGCAGTGATCGCCAGGGGGCGAAGAACGAGCAGTACTTC.

Comment on this clone: A junction end diverges from the germline sequence, so it may reflect a read error. This sequence joins TRBV5-1 and TRBJ1-2, with 7 bases matching TRBD1. The CDR3 is made up of 13 amino acids. Germline V CDR1 and CDR2: SGHRS, YFSETQ. CDR3 sequence (DNA): TGCGCCAGCGGCCCACAGGGGAGCGATGTGGTTGCCTTC. Translating gives CASGPQGSDVVAF.

The chain couples TRBV24-1 to TRBJ1-1; tentatively, D is TRBD1 (5 bases). Trimming shortened V by 5 bases and J by 0 bases, and 9 bases separated the two germline ends. The CDR3 totals 14 residues. From germline, CDR1 is KGHDR and CDR2 SFDVKD. The CDR3 DNA reads as TGTGCCACCAGTGGACCAGGGATGAACACTGAAGCTTTCTTT. Translating it yields CATSGPGMNTEAFF.

V is TRBV7-9 and J is TRBJ1-2; TRBD1 agrees at 8 bases. V lost 3 bases, J lost 5 bases, and 17 bases stayed unmatched. The CDR3 covers 18 residues. Germline CDR1 is SEHNR and CDR2 is FQNEAQ (reference sequence). The DNA for the CDR3 is TGTGCCAGCAGCTTGACCTCCGGGACAGGAGGCTTCCGGTATGGCTACACCTTC. Residues: CASSLTSGTGGFRYGYTF.